This TCR beta chain was captured in a study of blood T cell repertoires in COVID-19. Study details: COVID-19 samples, acute and convalescent, were from the United States, Italy and Spain.

The CDR3 sequence is 14 residues long. The germline V gene has CDR1 KGHSH and CDR2 LQKENI. V lost 0 bases to trimming and J lost 8 bases, with 13 bases between them. Seattle's enrolled individuals joined amid active infection and were then monitored longitudinally. TCRdb's copy holds only in-frame clones and misses some; the assay was immunoSEQ multiplex PCR. The repertoire holds about 170,000 clones, with roughly 93% as singletons. The chain links TRBV18 to TRBJ1-2, with no clear D. Input material: peripheral blood. The sequence was obtained from a man aged 18-30 years with COVID-19, enrolled during active disease. Written as DNA, the CDR3 is TGTGCCAGCTCACCACCCCCGGGATCGCAAGGCTACACCTTC. Translated: CASSPPPGSQGYTF.